This T cell receptor beta chain was obtained from a study of Ad26.COV2.S vaccination and SARS-CoV-2 variants. Overall study results and limits: Responses of spike-specific T cells (both CD8+ and CD4+) reportedly showed substantial breadth after vaccination.

V was pared by 5 bases and J by 3 bases, with 7 bases between. Germline-derived CDR1 and CDR2 are LNHDA and SQIVND (reference sequence). The CDR3 runs to 12 residues. Treatment here: about 20 received Ad26.COV2.S at low or high dose, single or two shots; about 5 received placebo; per-sample allocation not given. Sampling was performed 63 days after the first vaccine or placebo injection. Concerning this clone itself: As yet, its antigen is unknown.

Using immunoSEQ multiplex PCR, the repertoire was profiled, and TCRdb retains in-frame clones only, with some absent. This table has just over 350,000 clones, 70% to 90% appearing once. This sample comprised peripheral blood, obtained in a trial of Ad26.COV2.S vaccine versus placebo. The chain carries TRBV19 and TRBJ1-1, with D uncertain. The clonotype comes from a person between 18 and 65 years old who received the Ad26.COV2.S COVID-19 vaccine or a placebo. The CDR3 here is CASSDGYTEAFF. DNA for the CDR3: TGTGCCAGTAGTGACGGGTACACTGAAGCTTTCTTT.